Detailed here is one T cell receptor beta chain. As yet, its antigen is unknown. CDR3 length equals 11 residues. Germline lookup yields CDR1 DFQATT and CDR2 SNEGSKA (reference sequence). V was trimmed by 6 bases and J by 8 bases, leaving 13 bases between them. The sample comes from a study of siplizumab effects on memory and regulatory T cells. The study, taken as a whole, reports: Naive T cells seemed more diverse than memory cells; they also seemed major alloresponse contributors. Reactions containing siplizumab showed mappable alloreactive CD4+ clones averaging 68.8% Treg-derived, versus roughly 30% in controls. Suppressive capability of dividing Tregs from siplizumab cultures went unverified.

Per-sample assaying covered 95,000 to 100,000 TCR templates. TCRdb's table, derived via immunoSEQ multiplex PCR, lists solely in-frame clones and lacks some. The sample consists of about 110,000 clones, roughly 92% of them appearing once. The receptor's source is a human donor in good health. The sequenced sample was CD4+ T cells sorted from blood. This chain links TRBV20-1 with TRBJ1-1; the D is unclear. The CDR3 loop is CSALRVLEAFF. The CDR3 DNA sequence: TGCAGTGCCTTGAGGGTTCTCGAAGCTTTCTTT.